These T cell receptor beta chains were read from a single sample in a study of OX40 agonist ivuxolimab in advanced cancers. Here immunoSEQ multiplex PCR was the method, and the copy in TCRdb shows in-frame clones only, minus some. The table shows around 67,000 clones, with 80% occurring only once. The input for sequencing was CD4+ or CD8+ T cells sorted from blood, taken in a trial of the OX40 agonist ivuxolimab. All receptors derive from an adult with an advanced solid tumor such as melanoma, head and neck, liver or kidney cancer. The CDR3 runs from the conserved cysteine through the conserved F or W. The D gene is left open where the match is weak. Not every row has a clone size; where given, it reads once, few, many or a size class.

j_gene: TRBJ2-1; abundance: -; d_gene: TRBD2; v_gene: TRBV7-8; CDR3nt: TGTGCCAGCAGCTTAGGGCCGGGACTACCATTGTACAATGAGCAGTTCTTC; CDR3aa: CASSLGPGLPLYNEQFF
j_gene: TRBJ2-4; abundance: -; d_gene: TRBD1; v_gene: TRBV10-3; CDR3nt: TGTGCCATCAGTGAGTCGGGACAGGGGACCAAAAACATTCAGTACTTC; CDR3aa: CAISESGQGTKNIQYF
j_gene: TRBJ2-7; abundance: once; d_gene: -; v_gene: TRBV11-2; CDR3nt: TGTGCCAGCAGCCGTGCTCAGAGGTTAAGCTCCTACGAGCAGTACTTC; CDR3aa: CASSRAQRLSSYEQYF
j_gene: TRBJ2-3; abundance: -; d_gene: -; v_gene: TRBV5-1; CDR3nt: TGCGCCAGCAGCTCAGACCTTAGCACAGATACGCAGTATTTT; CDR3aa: CASSSDLSTDTQYF
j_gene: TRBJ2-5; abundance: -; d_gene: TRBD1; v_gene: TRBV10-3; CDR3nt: TGTGCCATCAGTGAATCAGGGGGTGCAGGGACAGGGTACTTC; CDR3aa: CAISESGGAGTGYF
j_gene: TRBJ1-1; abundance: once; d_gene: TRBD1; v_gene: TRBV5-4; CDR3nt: TGTGCCAGCAGCTTAGCTACCGGGACAGGGTTGAACACTGAAGCTTTCTTT; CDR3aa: CASSLATGTGLNTEAFF
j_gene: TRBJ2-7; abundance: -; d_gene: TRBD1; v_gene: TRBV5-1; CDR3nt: TGCGCCAGCAGAGGGGACAGGGGGATGTACGAGCAGTACTTC; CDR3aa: CASRGDRGMYEQYF
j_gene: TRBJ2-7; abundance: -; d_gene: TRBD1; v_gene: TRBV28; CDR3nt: TGTGCCAGCACGGACAGGGGCGGCTACGAGCAGTACTTC; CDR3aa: CASTDRGGYEQYF
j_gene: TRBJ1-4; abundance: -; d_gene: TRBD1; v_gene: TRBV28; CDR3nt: TGTGCCAGCAGTTTGTCAGGGGGTGAAAGAAAACTGTTTTTT; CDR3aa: CASSLSGGERKLFF
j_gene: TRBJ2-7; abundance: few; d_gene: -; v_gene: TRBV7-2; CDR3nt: TGTGCCAGCAGCTTAACCTCTAGCTACGAGCAGTACTTC; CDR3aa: CASSLTSSYEQYF
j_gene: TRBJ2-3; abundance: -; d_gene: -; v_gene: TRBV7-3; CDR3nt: TGTGCCAGCAGCTTGGGCAGCACAGATACGCAGTATTTT; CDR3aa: CASSLGSTDTQYF
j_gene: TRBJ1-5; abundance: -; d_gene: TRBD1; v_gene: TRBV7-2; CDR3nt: TGTGCCAGCAGCTTAGTACCGGGACAGCATCAGCCCCAGCATTTT; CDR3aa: CASSLVPGQHQPQHF
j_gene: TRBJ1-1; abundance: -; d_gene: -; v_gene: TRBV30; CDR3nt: TGTGCCTGGCGCAGGGGCACTGAAGCTTTCTTT; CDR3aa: CAWRRGTEAFF
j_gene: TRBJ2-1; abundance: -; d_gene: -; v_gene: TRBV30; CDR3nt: TGTGCCTGGAGTGTACCAGTTATGGATGAGCAGTTCTTC; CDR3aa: CAWSVPVMDEQFF
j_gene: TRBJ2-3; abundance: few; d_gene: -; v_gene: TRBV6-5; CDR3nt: TGTGCCAGCAGTCGAGGGGTATGGGATACGCAGTATTTT; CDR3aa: CASSRGVWDTQYF
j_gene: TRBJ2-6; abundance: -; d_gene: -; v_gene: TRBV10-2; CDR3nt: TGCGCCAGCAGCCATGAGGACTCTGGGGCCAACGTCCTGACTTTC; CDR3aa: CASSHEDSGANVLTF
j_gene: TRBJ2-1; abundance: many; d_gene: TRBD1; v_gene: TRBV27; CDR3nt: TGTGCCAGCAGTTCGAACAGGGGGCGGGGCAATGAGCAGTTCTTC; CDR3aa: CASSSNRGRGNEQFF
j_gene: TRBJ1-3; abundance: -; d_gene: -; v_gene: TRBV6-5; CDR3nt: TGTGCCAGCAGGAGGGGACGAATCTCTGGAAACACCATATATTTT; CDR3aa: CASRRGRISGNTIYF
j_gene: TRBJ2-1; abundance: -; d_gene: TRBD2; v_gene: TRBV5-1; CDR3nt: TGCGCCAGCAGCCTGGGGACTAGCGGGAGTAAGGATGAGCAGTTCTTC; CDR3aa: CASSLGTSGSKDEQFF
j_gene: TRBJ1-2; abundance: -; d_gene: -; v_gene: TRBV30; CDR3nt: TGTGCCTGGAGTGTACACGGCAGCTATGGCTACACCTTC; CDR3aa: CAWSVHGSYGYTF
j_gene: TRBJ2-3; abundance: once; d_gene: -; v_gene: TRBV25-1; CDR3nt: TGTGCCAGCTCCCAGGCCGGGTCAGGCGATACGCAGTATTTT; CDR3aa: CASSQAGSGDTQYF
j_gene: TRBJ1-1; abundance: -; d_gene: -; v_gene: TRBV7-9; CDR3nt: TGTGCCAGCAGCTTCGACAGTAACACTGAAGCTTTCTTT; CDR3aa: CASSFDSNTEAFF
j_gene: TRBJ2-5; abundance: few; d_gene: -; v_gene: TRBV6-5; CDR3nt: TGTGCCAGCAGTCGACGCTTAGGGCAGTCAGAGACCCAGTACTTC; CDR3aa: CASSRRLGQSETQYF
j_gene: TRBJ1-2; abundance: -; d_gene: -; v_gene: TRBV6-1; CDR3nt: TGTGCCAGCAATGATGAGGTCCAGGGAAAAGGCTACACCTTC; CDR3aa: CASNDEVQGKGYTF
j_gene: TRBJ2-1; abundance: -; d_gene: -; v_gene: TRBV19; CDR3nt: TGTGCCAGTAGTACCACAAGGTTTCCCACCTACAATGAGCAGTTCTTC; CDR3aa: CASSTTRFPTYNEQFF
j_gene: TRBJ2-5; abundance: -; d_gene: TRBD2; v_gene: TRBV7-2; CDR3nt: TGTGCCAGCAGCTTAGTGGGACTAGCCCTTCAAGAGACCCAGTACTTC; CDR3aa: CASSLVGLALQETQYF
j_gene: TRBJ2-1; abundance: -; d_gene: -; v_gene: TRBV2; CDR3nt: TGTGCCAGCAGACCCCGGGACGGAGCCTACAATGAGCAGTTCTTC; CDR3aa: CASRPRDGAYNEQFF
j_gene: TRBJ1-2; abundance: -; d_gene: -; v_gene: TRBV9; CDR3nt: TGTGCCAGCAGCGTACCAGGGAACTATGGCTACACCTTC; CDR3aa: CASSVPGNYGYTF
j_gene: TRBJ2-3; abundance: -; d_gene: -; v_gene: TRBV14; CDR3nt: TGTGCCAGCAGCCCCAGCCTAGGGTGGAGCACAGATACGCAGTATTTT; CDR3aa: CASSPSLGWSTDTQYF
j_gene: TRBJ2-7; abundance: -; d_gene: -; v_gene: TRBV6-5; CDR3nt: TGTGCCAGCAGTTCCCCCGGGGGCGGTTACGAGCAGTACTTC; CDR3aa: CASSSPGGGYEQYF
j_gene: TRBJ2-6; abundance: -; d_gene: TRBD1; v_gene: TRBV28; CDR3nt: TGTGCCAGCAGTGGGCGGGACAGGGGAGCCGGGGCCAACGTCCTGACTTTC; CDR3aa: CASSGRDRGAGANVLTF
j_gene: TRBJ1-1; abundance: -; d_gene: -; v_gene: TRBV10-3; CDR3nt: TGTGCCGCCGTAGCGGCAGAGAACACTGAAGCTTTCTTT; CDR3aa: CAAVAAENTEAFF
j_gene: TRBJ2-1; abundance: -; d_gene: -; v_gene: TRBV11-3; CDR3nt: TGTGCCAGCAGCTCGGGATTAGGAAGTTACAATGAGCAGTTCTTC; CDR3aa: CASSSGLGSYNEQFF
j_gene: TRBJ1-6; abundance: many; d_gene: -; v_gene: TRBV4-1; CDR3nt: TGCGCCAGCAGCCAAGAAAAAGGACCAGGGGTCAATTCACCCCTCCACTTT; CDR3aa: CASSQEKGPGVNSPLHF
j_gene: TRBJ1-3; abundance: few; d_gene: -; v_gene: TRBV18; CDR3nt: TGTGCCAGCTCACCGAATCAATGGGGAAACACCATATATTTT; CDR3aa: CASSPNQWGNTIYF
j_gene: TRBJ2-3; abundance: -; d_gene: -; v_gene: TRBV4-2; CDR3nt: TGTGCCAGCAGCCAAGATGTGAGGTCCACAGATACGCAGTATTTT; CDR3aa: CASSQDVRSTDTQYF
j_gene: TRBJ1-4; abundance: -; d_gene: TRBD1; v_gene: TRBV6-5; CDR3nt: TGTGCCAGCAGTCTCAGGGGGCTGAATGAAAAACTGTTTTTT; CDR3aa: CASSLRGLNEKLFF
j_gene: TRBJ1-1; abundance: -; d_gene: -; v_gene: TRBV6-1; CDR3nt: TGTGCCAGCAGTGAAGGGACGTGGAACACTGAAGCTTTCTTT; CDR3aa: CASSEGTWNTEAFF
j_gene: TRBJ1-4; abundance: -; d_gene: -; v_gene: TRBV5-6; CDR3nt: TGTGCCAGCAGCTACGGCCCTGGGGAAAAACTGTTTTTT; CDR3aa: CASSYGPGEKLFF
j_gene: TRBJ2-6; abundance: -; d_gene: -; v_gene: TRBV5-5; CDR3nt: TGTGCCAGCAGCTTGGGGACTCGGAGCTCTGGGGCCAACGTCCTGACTTTC; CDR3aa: CASSLGTRSSGANVLTF
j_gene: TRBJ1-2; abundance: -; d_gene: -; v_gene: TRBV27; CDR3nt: TGTGCCAGCAGTCCTACCCCCACAGGGACACCCTATGGCTACACCTTC; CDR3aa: CASSPTPTGTPYGYTF
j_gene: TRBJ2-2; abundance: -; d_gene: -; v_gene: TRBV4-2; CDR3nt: TGTGCCAGCAGCCAAGGAAAGAACACCGGGGAGCTGTTTTTT; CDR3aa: CASSQGKNTGELFF
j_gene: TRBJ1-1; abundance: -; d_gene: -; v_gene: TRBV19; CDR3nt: TGTGCCAGTAGCCTCCCTACAGGATCGAACACTGAAGCTTTCTTT; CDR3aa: CASSLPTGSNTEAFF
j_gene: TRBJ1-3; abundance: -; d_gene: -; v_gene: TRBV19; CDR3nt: TGTGCCAGTAGACCCCCCGGGTCTGGTATTGGAAACACCATATATTTT; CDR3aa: CASRPPGSGIGNTIYF
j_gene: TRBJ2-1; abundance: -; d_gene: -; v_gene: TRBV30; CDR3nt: TGTGCCTGGAGTGTAGCAGAAGGCGAGCAGTTCTTC; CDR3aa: CAWSVAEGEQFF
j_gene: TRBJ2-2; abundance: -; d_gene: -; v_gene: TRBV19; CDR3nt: TGTGCCAGTAGTATCCAGCACACCGGGGAGCTGTTTTTT; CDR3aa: CASSIQHTGELFF
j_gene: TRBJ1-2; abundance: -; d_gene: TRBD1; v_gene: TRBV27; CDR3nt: TGTGCCAGCCGGGGGGGGACAGGGGTCTATGGCTACACCTTC; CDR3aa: CASRGGTGVYGYTF
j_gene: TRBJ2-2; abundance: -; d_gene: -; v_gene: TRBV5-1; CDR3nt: TGCGCCAGCAGCCAAATGGGTACCGGGAGTACGAACACCGGGGAGCTGTTTTTT; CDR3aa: CASSQMGTGSTNTGELFF
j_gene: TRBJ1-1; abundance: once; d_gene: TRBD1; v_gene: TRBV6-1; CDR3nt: TGTGCCAGCAGTGAGTGGGACAGGGGGCGAATGAACACTGAAGCTTTCTTT; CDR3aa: CASSEWDRGRMNTEAFF
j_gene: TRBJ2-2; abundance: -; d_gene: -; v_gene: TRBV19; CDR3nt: TGTGCCAGTAGAACCTCACAGGGTTCCGGGGAGCTGTTTTTT; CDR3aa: CASRTSQGSGELFF
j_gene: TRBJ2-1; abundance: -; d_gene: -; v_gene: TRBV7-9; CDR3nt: TGTGCCAGCAGGGAAGCGGAGAACTACAATGAGCAGTTCTTC; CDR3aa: CASREAENYNEQFF
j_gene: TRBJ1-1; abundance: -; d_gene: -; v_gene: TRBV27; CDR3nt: TGTGCCAGCACCTTACCTAGACAGAGAATGAACACTGAAGCTTTCTTT; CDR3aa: CASTLPRQRMNTEAFF